A single sample gave rise to the 2 T cell receptor beta chains below, sequenced in a study of T cells after yellow fever vaccination. TCRdb re-derived calls from the 5' RACE reads in MiXCR, one entry per CDR3 protein. Of 400,000 or so distinct CDR3 sequences listed, around 19% were seen once; the top ten hold 18%. The sequenced sample was PBMCs, obtained before the yellow fever booster vaccination. The receptors derive from a man in his late teens or twenties who received the YFV17D yellow fever vaccine.

There are a few counts of this clonotype. This chain connects TRBV7-9 to TRBJ1-1, with D uncertain. Germline CDR1 SEHNR, CDR2 FQNEAQ (reference sequence). CDR3 length: 12 amino acids. The ends were cut back, 2 bases at V and 6 bases at J, with 7 bases in the middle. In nucleotides, the CDR3 is TGTGCCAGCAGCTTAAGGACGGCTGAAGCTTTCTTT. Its protein is CASSLRTAEAFF.

The sample holds many counts of this clonotype. The chain combines TRBV20-1 with TRBJ2-3; D remains unclear. V gave up 2 bases and J gave up 1 base, with 7 bases separating them. The V gene's germline CDR1 is DFQATT and CDR2 SNEGSKA (reference sequence). The CDR3 totals 13 residues. CDR3 nucleotide sequence: TGCAGTGCTAGAACTTCCGGCACAGATACGCAGTATTTT. Translating it yields CSARTSGTDTQYF.